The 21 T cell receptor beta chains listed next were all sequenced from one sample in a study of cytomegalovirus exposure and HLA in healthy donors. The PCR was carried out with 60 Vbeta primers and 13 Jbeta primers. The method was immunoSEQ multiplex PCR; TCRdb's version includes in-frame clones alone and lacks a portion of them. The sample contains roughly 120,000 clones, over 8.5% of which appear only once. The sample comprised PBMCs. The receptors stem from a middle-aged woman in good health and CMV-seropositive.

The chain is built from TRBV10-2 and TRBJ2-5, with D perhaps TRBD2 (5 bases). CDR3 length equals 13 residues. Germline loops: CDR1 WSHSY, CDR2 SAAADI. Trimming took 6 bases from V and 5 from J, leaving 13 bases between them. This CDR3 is CASSQPRRETQYF. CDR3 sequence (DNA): TGCGCCAGCAGCCAACCCCGGAGGGAGACCCAGTACTTC.

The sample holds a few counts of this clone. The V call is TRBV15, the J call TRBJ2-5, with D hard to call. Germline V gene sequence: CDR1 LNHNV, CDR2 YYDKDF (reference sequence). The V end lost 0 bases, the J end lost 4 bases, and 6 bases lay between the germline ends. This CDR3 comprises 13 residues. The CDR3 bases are TGTGCCACCAGCAGAGATCCGGGAGAGACCCAGTACTTC. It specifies CATSRDPGETQYF. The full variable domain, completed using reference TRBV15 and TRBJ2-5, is DAMVIQNPRYQVTQFGKPVTLSCSQTLNHNVMYWYQQKSSQAPKLLFHYYDKDFNNEADTPDNFQSRRPNTSFCFLDIRSPGLGDTAMYLCATSRDPGETQYFGPGTRLLVL.

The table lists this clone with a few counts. In DNA form, the CDR3 reads TGTGCCAGCAGCAGTACCGCCTATAATTCACCCCTCCACTTT. This encodes CASSSTAYNSPLHF. The V and J genes are TRBV27 and TRBJ1-6, with no clear D. Germline CDR1 and CDR2: MNHEY and SMNVEV (reference sequence). The V gene lost 6 bases and the J gene lost 2 bases, with 8 bases spanning the gap. This CDR3 is 14 amino acids long.

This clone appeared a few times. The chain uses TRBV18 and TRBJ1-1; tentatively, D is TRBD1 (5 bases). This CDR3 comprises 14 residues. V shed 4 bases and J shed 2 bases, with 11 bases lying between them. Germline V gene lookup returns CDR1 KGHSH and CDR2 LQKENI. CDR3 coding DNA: TGTGCCAGCTCACGGCGGGACGGCAACACTGAAGCTTTCTTT. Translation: CASSRRDGNTEAFF.

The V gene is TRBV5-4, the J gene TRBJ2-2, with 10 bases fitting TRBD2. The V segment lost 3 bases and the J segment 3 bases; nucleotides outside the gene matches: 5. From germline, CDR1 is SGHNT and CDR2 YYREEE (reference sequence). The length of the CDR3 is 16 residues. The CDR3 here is CASSSGLAGDTGELFF. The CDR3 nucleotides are TGTGCCAGCAGCTCGGGCCTAGCGGGAGACACCGGGGAGCTGTTTTTT.

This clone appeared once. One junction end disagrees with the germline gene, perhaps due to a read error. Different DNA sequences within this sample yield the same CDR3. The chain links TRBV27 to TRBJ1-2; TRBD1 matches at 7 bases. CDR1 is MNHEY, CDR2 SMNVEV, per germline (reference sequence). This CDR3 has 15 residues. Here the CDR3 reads CASSTTRDSPGGYTF. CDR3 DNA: TGCGCCAGCAGTACGACCCGGGACAGCCCTGGGGGCTACACCTTC.

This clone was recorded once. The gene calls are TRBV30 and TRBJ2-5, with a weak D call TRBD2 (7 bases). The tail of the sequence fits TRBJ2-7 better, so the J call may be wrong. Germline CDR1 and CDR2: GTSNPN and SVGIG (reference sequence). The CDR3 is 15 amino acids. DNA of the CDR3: TGTGCCTGGACCGAGGGGGGGGTAGGCTCCTACGAGCAGTACTTC. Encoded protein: CAWTEGGVGSYEQYF.

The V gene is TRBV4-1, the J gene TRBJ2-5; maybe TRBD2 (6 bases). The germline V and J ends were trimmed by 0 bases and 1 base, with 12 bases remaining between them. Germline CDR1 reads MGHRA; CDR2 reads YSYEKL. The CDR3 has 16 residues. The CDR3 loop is CASSQDWRVAQETQYF. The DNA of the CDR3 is TGCGCCAGCAGCCAAGATTGGAGGGTAGCCCAAGAGACCCAGTACTTC.

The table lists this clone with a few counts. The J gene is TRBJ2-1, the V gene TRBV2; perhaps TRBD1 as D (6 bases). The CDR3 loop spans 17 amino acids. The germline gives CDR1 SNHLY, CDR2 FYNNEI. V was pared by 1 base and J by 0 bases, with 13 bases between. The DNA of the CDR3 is TGTGCCAGCAGTGAAGATGAGGGGGTGAGCTCCTACAATGAGCAGTTCTTC. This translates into CASSEDEGVSSYNEQFF. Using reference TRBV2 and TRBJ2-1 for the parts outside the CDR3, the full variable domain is EPEVTQTPSHQVTQMGQEVILRCVPISNHLYFYWYRQILGQKVEFLVSFYNNEISEKSEIFDDQFSVERPDGSNFTLKIRSTKLEDSAMYFCASSEDEGVSSYNEQFFGPGTRLTVL.

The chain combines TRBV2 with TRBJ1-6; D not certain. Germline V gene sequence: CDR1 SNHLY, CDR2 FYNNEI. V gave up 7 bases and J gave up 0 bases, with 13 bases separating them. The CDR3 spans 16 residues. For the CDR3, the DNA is TGTGCCAGCATCCTGGAGGAGGGCTCCTATAATTCACCCCTCCACTTT. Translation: CASILEEGSYNSPLHF.

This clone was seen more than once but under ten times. The CDR3 is CASSPIPGGLGEQYF. Written as DNA, the CDR3 is TGTGCCAGCAGTCCGATTCCAGGGGGCCTAGGGGAGCAGTACTTC. The chain recombines TRBV27 with TRBJ2-7; 8 positions agree with TRBD1. V lost 5 bases to trimming and J lost 7 bases; unmatched junction nucleotides: 13. The length of the CDR3 is 15 residues. CDR1 is MNHEY, CDR2 SMNVEV, per germline (reference sequence).

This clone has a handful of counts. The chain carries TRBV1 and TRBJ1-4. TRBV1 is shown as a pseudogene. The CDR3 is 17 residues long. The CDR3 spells CTSSQGLIPPTNEKLFF. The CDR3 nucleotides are TGCACCAGCAGCCAAGGACTCATCCCCCCAACTAATGAAAAACTGTTTTTT.

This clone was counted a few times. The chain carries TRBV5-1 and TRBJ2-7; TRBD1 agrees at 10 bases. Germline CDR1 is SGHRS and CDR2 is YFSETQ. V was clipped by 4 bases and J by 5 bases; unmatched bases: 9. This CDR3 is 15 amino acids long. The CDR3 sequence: CASSPDRGTIDEQYF. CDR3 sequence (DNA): TGCGCCAGCAGCCCGGACAGGGGGACGATTGACGAGCAGTACTTC.

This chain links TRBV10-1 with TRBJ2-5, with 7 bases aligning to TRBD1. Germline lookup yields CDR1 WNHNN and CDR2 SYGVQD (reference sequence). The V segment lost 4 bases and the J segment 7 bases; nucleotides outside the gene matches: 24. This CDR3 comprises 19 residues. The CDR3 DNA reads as TGCGCCAGCAGTGCATCAACGCTCATGGGGACAGCGGTTTCGGGGACCCAGTACTTC. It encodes CASSASTLMGTAVSGTQYF.

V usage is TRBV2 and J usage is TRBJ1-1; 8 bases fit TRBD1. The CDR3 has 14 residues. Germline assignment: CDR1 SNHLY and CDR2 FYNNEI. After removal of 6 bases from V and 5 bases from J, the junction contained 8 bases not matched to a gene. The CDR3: CASSSTGADTEAFF. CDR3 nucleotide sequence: TGTGCCAGCAGCTCGACAGGGGCTGATACTGAAGCTTTCTTT.

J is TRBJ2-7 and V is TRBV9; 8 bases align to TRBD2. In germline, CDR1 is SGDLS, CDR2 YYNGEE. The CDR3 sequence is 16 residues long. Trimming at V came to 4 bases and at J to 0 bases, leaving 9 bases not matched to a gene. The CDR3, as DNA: TGTGCCAGCAGCTCGTCCCCAACTAGCGGCTCCTACGAGCAGTACTTC. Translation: CASSSSPTSGSYEQYF.

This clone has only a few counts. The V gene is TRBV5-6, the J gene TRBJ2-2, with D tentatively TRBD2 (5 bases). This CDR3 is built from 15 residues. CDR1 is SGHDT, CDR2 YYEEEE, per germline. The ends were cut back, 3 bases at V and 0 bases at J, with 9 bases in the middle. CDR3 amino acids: CASSSPGTNTGELFF. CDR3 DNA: TGTGCCAGCAGCTCCCCCGGGACGAACACCGGGGAGCTGTTTTTT.

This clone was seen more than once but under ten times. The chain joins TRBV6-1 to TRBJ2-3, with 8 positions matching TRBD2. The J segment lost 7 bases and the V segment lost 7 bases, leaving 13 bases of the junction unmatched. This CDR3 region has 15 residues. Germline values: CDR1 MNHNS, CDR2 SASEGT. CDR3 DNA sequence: TGTGCCAGCACCGTGGGAATAGCGGGGAGAAATACGCAGTATTTT. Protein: CASTVGIAGRNTQYF.

CDR3: CASSFSGNSEAFF. DNA for the CDR3: TGTGCCAGCAGCTTCTCGGGTAACTCTGAAGCTTTCTTT. The rearrangement uses TRBV7-3 and TRBJ1-1; D call uncertain. This CDR3 has 13 amino acids. Deletions cut 3 bases from V and 6 bases from J, with 11 bases between. CDR1 and CDR2 (germline): SGHTA, FQGTGA.

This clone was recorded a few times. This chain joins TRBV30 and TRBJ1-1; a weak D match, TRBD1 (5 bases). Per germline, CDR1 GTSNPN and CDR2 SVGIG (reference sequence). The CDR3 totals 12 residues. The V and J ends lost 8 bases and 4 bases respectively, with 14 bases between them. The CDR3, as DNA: TGTGCCGGGCTAAGGGGTGGCACTGAAGCTTTCTTT. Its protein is CAGLRGGTEAFF.

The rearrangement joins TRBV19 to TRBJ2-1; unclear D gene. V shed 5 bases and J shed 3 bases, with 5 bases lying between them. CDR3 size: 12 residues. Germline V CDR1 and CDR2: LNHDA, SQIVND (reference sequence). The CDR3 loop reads CASSRDYNEQFF. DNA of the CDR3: TGTGCCAGTAGTCGCGACTACAATGAGCAGTTCTTC.